This T cell receptor (beta chain) was found in a study of cytomegalovirus exposure and HLA in healthy donors (dated by TCRdb to 2017 to 2019). With regard to the full study: An earlier analysis of some 620 of the donors reported about 260 Gb of sequence data and 90 million to 120 million unique TCR beta sequences obtained from about 200 million T cells. Both class I and class II loci were covered by HLA typing, at four-digit resolution. The number of donors typed differed by locus, with 629-630 for A, B, C, DRB1 and DQB1, around 500 for DQA1, over 600 for DPA1, and some 440 for DPB1. Roughly 310 gigabases of sequencing data and tens of millions of unique TCR sequences were included in an early release covering about 700 HLA-typed donors. High-throughput TCR immunosequencing, statistical association of individual TCRs with disease status, and machine learning were combined to predict cytomegalovirus infection status. Alongside the repertoire data, information on donor age, sex, ethnicity and CMV serostatus was compiled. In a later analysis, previously published TCR beta repertoires from 666 donors were re-analyzed and high-resolution HLA genotyping was added so that TCR occurrence patterns could be studied. Among 350 to 400 genotyped donors of the cohort, an average of around 240,000 unique TCR beta nucleotide sequences were sequenced per donor, around 20% of them non-productive. About five DR-DQ haplotypes were treated as single units for association and clustering because of strong linkage in the cohort. The study used immunosequencing to profile the T cell repertoires of 600 to 850 subjects and linked those repertoires to cytomegalovirus serostatus. Every repertoire in the discovery cohort had been generated on one and the same sequencing platform. Along with the approximately 600-subject first cohort, a separate validation cohort of more than 90 different subjects was used. Of the approximately 400 genotyped donors, about 80% fell in the genetic ancestry cluster associated with self-reported Caucasian donors. Rather than using new phenotypic data, the later analysis identified candidate immune exposures from TCR beta sequences and from how often those sequences occurred across donors. In an earlier analysis of a few hundred of the donors, high-throughput TCR beta sequencing was used to judge whether each TCR beta V gene segment behaved as functional or pseudogenic. In a later genetic analysis, genome-wide SNP genotypes for 398 of the 666 donors were used, and that subset was treated as a discovery cohort. The study aimed to test whether signatures of past pathogen exposure could be identified by cataloging public T cell receptors.

The library was prepared using the immunoSEQ multiplex PCR assay. For the multiplex PCR, a mixture combining 60 forward primers for TCR Vbeta segments and 13 reverse primers for TCR Jbeta segments was used. The CDR3 region of rearranged TCR beta genes was amplified from genomic DNA by a multiplex PCR assay. On the Illumina HiSeq System, the amplified TCR beta libraries were sequenced as 87-base-pair reads. The published analysis was carried out like this. A later analysis tallied 70 million to 100 million unique TCR beta chains across the 666 repertoires, and about 10 million of those chains were shared by two or more donors. Raw reads were error-corrected and collapsed into unique sequences with a nearest-neighbor algorithm that merged closely related sequences to remove PCR and sequencing errors. Alignment of CDR3 sequences to IMGT reference sequences was used to assign V, D and J gene segments. Each retained sequence needed at least a six-nucleotide match to both a V gene segment and a J gene segment. A rearrangement counted as productive if the CDR3 had no stop codons and remained in frame with V and J, and every other rearrangement counted as non-productive. CDR3 was defined according to IMGT convention as the region running from the second conserved V-encoded cysteine to the conserved J-encoded phenylalanine. In an earlier analysis of 587 of the donors, sequences lacking an unambiguous match to a single V gene segment were excluded. In an earlier analysis of around 590 of the donors, a V segment was called functional when productive rearrangements were above 56.7%, and segregating when the standard deviation between donors exceeded 5%. To diagnose cytomegalovirus status from the catalog of TCR beta chain sequences, a statistical classification framework was built. In a later analysis, TCR nucleotide sequences were compared against IMGT/GENE-DB human TR gene sequences so that V and J genes could be assigned. In a later analysis, CDR3 sequences and most-parsimonious VDJ recombination scenarios were assigned using the TCRdist pipeline. In a later analysis, each TCR beta chain was defined by its CDR3 amino acid sequence together with its V-gene family, and reads lacking a unique V-gene family were excluded. In a later analysis, 500 to 700 highly shared, low-generation-probability nucleotide sequences were removed to address suspected cross-contamination and a sequencing artifact. A later analysis calculated a clonal expansion index for each public chain from normalized within-repertoire ranks of inferred template counts. In a later analysis, generation probabilities were computed using a VDJ recombination model fitted to out-of-frame rearrangements, and the results were checked against IGoR. In a later analysis, hypergeometric tests were used to score TCR-TCR, TCR-HLA and TCR-CMV co-occurrence, with a repertoire-size bias correction applied to TCR pairs. False discovery rates were estimated in a later analysis by permuting HLA or CMV assignments 20 times. In a later analysis, co-occurring TCRs were grouped with DBSCAN, and TCRdist sequence similarity was added when clustering was performed within HLA-allele-positive subsets. Repertoires with fewer than 30,000 or more than 120,000 public chains, plus five repertoires with anomalous nucleotide sharing, were excluded from co-occurrence clustering. Imported from immuneACCESS, the table was reduced by TCRdb to in-frame sequences with V and J called. These copies leave out some clones; in studies compared against another copy, an unresolved V gene accounts for under half, and the cause of the remainder is not known. Clone size and the V and J calls come from that table; the DNA yielded D and trimming. The sample contains about 160,000 clones, roughly 80% of them found a single time. Together, the top ten hold roughly 4.2% of the sample.

Including the terminal cysteine and phenylalanine, the CDR3 comprises 12 residues. Only the CDR3 region is kept as DNA, spanning 36 bases read in frame from base 1. According to the germline V gene (reference sequence), CDR1 reads SGHNT and CDR2 reads YYREEE. V and J lose 3 bases and 0 bases, and a span of 3 bases separates them. The cohort was made up of hundreds of healthy bone marrow donors. At the time of sampling, every cohort member was nominally healthy, though immune exposures that went unrecorded were likely present. The donor tested CMV seronegative, placing the donor among the approximately 400 seronegative members of the cohort. Each donor provided a peripheral blood sample, and peripheral blood mononuclear cells were used for TCR beta sequencing. Genomic DNA was extracted from the blood cell samples with the Qiagen DNeasy Blood Extraction Kit. The full study reports these points: Most TCR sequences were seen in very few donors, while some public TCRs were found in many individuals. According to a later analysis, TCR association rates differed among HLA loci, with DRB1 alleles showing the most associated TCRs and HLA-C alleles showing the fewest. It was suggested by the authors that the approach could potentially be generalized to other disease states and immunological phenotypes. A later analysis reported that several top co-occurrence clusters appeared linked to parvovirus B19, influenza, CMV and Epstein-Barr virus. In a later analysis, HLA-associated TCR beta chains were found to be more clonally expanded and to have lower generation probabilities than equally common non-associated chains. A group of highly shared sequence variants was considered likely to be a technical artifact of the sequencing pipeline. A later analysis associated around 16,000 TCR beta sequences with specific HLA alleles at a false discovery rate of 0.05. A total of 150 to 200 TCR beta chains were listed by the study as associated with cytomegalovirus. Broadly in line with IMGT annotations, most TCR beta V segments showed up in productive rearrangements about 87% or about 30% of the time in an earlier analysis of 450 to 750 of the donors. Because HLA typing was unavailable for some donors at each locus, only the typed subset was used in association tests. Cytomegalovirus status was reported to be diagnosed by the classifier with high specificity and sensitivity in both the original and validation cohorts. Assigning TCR associations to individual alleles was difficult when HLA alleles, especially DR and DQ, strongly co-occurred. Only TCR beta chains were sequenced in this cohort, and the absence of alpha or paired-chain data limited detectable features. Because counts were too low, about 17 rarely observed V segments, including chromosome 9 orphons, were excluded from the earlier analysis of fewer than 650 of the donors. Most CMV-associated TCR beta chains appeared to be HLA-restricted in a later analysis, and the HLA associations seemed to be driven largely by CMV exposure. A further reported finding was that TCR beta sequences accurately predicted the HLA-A and HLA-B alleles for most subjects in the first cohort. CMV serostatus was the only immune exposure information available for the cohort. In a later genetic analysis, fewer N-insertions in productive TCRs were reported among donors in an Asian-associated ancestry cluster than the roughly 710-donor mean. Correlated functional status among segregating V segments might be attributable to linkage disequilibrium, but an unknown experimental factor could not be ruled out. Some IMGT-functional V segments, including TRBV6-2 and TRBV6-3, could not be distinguished by the 87-base-pair reads and were therefore excluded. Presence/absence analyses assumed roughly uniform sequencing depth across donors, an assumption that may not hold. V-gene and J-gene trimming of TCR beta chains was associated with a missense DCLRE1C variant in a later genetic analysis, and the association was replicated in an independent cohort. A few of the identified cytomegalovirus-associated TCR beta chains were confirmed in vitro to be specific for cytomegalovirus antigens.

Note on this clone: It lacks a known antigen. The input lacks base qualities; no much larger clone sits a single base away.

This sequence originates from a middle-aged man in good health and CMV-seronegative. The material sequenced was PBMCs. This sequence uses TRBV5-4 and TRBJ1-1; the D gene is unclear. At the DNA level, the sequence is TGTGCCAGCAGCTCAATGAACACTGAAGCTTTCTTT. Its amino acids are CASSSMNTEAFF.